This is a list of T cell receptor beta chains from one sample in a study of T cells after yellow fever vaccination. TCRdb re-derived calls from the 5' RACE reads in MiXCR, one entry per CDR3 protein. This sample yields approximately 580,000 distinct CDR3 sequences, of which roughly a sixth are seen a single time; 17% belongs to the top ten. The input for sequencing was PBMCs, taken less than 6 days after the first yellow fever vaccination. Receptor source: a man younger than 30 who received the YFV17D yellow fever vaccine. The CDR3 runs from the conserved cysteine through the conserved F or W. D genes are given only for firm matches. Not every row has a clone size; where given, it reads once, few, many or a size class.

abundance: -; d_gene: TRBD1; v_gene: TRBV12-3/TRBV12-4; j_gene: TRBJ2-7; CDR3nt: TGTGCCAGCAGATGGGGGACAGGGGACTACGAGCAGTACTTC; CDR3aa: CASRWGTGDYEQYF
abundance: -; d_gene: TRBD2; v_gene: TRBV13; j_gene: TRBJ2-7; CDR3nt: TGTGCCAGCAGCCCCCGGGGGGGGGGCTCCTACGAGCAGTACTTC; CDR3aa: CASSPRGGGSYEQYF
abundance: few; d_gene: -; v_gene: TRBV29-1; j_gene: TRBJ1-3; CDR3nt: TGCAGCGTGCGAACAGGCGGTACTGGAAACACCATATATTTT; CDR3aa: CSVRTGGTGNTIYF
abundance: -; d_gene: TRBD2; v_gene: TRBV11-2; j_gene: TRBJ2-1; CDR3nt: TGTGCCAGCAGCCCCCGGGGGGGTGGTAACAATGAGCAGTTCTTC; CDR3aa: CASSPRGGGNNEQFF
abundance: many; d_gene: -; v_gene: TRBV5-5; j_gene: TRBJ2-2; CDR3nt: TGTGCCAGCAGCTCCGCGGGGGCCGTCGGGGAGCTGTTTTTT; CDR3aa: CASSSAGAVGELFF
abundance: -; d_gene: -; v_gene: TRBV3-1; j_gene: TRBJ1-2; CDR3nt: TGTGCCAGCAGCCAAGAAACCCGACCGAGCTATGGCTACACCTTC; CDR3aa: CASSQETRPSYGYTF
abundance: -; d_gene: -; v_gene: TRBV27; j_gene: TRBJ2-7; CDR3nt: TGTGCCAGCAGTCTCAGTGTCCGCTACGAGCAGTACTTC; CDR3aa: CASSLSVRYEQYF
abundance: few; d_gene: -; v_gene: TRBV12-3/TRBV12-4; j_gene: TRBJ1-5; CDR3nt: TGTGCCAGCAGTTTATGGGGGGCCGAGCAGCCCCAGCATTTT; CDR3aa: CASSLWGAEQPQHF
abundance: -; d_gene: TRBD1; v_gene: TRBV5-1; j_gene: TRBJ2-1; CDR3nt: TGCGCCAGCAGCGCGCTGACAGGGGTTTATGATGAGCAGTTCTTC; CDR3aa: CASSALTGVYDEQFF
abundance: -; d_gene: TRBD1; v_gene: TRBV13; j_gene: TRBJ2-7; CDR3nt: TGTGCCAGCAGCTCCGACAGGGGCCCGTACTTC; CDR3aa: CASSSDRGPYF
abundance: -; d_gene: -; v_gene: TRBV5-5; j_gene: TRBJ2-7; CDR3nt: TGTGCCAGCAGCTTCCTCAGGAGCTCCTACGAGCAGTACTTC; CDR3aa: CASSFLRSSYEQYF
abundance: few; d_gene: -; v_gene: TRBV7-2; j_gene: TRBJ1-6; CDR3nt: TGTGCCAGCAGCTTTAGCTCACCCCTCCACTTT; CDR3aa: CASSFSSPLHF
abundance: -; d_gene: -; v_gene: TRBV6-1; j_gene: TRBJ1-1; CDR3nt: TGTGCCAGCAGTGAAACTAGTCCCGGGACGTACCTGAACACTGAAGCTTTCTTT; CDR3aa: CASSETSPGTYLNTEAFF
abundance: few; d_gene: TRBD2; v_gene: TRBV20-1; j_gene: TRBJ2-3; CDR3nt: TGCAGTGCTACGGTCGACGGCGGGGGGCCCACAGATACGCAGTATTTT; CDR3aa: CSATVDGGGPTDTQYF
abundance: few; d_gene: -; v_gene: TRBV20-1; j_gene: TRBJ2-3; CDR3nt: TGCAGTGCTAGAGATGGGTCCCCAGATACGCAGTATTTT; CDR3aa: CSARDGSPDTQYF
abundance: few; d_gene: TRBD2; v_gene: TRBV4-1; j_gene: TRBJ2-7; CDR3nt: TGCGCCAGCAGCCAAGAAACTAGCGGGCCAAAGGAGGGGCAGTACTTC; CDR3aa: CASSQETSGPKEGQYF
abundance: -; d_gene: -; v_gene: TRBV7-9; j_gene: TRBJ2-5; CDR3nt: TGTGCCAGCAGCTTATTTTCACTGAAACAAGAGACCCAGTACTTC; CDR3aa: CASSLFSLKQETQYF
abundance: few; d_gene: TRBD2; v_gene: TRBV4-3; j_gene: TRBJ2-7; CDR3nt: TGCGCCAGCAGCCAAGAGGGACTAAGGGGCGAGCAGTACTTC; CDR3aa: CASSQEGLRGEQYF
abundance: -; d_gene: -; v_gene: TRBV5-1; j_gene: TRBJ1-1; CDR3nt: TGCGCCAGCAGCTTGTTTCTGGGGGCGAACACTGAAGCTTTCTTT; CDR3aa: CASSLFLGANTEAFF
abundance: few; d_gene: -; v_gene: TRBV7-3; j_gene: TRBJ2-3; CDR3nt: TGTGCCTCAGGTTCTGGCACAGATACGCAGTATTTT; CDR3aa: CASGSGTDTQYF
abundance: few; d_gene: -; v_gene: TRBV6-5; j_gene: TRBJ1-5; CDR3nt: TGTGCCAGCAGTTACTCGAGTCATGGCAATCAGCCCCAGCATTTT; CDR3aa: CASSYSSHGNQPQHF
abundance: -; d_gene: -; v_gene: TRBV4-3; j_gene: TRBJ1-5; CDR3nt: TGCGCCAGCAGCCAAGATCTGGGACCGAATCAGCCCCAGCATTTT; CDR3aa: CASSQDLGPNQPQHF
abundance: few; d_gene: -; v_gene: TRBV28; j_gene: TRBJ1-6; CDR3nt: TGTGCCAGCAGACCCAACCCCGCAGTCGATAATTCACCCCTCCACTTT; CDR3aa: CASRPNPAVDNSPLHF
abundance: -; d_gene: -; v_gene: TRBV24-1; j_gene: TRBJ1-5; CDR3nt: TGTGCCACCAGTGATTCCTATAGCAATCAGCCCCAGCATTTT; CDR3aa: CATSDSYSNQPQHF
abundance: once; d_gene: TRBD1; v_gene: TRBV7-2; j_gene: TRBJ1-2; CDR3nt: TGTGCCAGCAACTTTCTCGGGACAGGGGGGCTACTCTATGGCTACACCTTC; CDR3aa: CASNFLGTGGLLYGYTF
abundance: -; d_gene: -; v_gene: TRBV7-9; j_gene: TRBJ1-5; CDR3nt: TGTGCCAGCAGCTTGGGACTGGAGGCCAATCAGCCCCAGCATTTT; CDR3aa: CASSLGLEANQPQHF
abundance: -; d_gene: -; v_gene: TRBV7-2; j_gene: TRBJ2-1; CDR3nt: TGTGCCAGCAGCTTCGAAGGAAACTCCTACAATGAGCAGTTCTTC; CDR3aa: CASSFEGNSYNEQFF
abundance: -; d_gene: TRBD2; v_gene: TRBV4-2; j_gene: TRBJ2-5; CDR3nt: TGTGCCAGCAGCCAAGGTCAGCGGGGGGCAGAGACCCAGTACTTC; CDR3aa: CASSQGQRGAETQYF
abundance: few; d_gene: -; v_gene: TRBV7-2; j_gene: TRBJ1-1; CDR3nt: TGTGCCAGCAGTTTATATGGACAAAACACTGAAGCTTTCTTT; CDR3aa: CASSLYGQNTEAFF
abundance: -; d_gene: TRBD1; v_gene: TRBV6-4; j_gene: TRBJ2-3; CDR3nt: TGTGCCAGCAGTAAGGACAGGTTGGCAGATACGCAGTATTTT; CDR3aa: CASSKDRLADTQYF
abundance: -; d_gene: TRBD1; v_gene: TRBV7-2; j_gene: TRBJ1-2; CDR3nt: TGTGCCAGCAGCCCGGTGGGACAGGGGCTCGCTAACTATGGCTACACCTTC; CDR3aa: CASSPVGQGLANYGYTF
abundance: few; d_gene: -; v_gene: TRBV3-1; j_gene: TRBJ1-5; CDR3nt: TGTGCCAGCAGCTCTGGGTTGGCGCGGCCCCAGCATTTT; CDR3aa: CASSSGLARPQHF
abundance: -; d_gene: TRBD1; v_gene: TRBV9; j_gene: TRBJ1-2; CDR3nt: TGTGCCAGCAGCGTAGAACAGGGGATGGACTATGGCTACACCTTC; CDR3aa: CASSVEQGMDYGYTF
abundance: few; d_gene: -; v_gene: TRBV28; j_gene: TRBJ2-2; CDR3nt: TGCGGATCCAGGGATGTCGGTGGCACCGGGGAGCTGTTTTTT; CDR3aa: CGSRDVGGTGELFF
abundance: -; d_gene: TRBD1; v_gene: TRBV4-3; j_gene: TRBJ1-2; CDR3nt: TGCGCCAGCAGCCCGGCAGGGGGAGGCATGATTGATAACTATGGCTACACCTTC; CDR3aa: CASSPAGGGMIDNYGYTF
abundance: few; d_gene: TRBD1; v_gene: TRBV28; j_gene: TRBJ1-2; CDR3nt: TGTGCCAGCAGCTCCCGCCCCGGACAGGGAATTTGGTATGGCTACACCTTC; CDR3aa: CASSSRPGQGIWYGYTF
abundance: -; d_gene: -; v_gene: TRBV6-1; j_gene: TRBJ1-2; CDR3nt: TGTGCCAGCAGTCCTTGGGTTGGCAACTATGGCTACACCTTC; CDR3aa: CASSPWVGNYGYTF
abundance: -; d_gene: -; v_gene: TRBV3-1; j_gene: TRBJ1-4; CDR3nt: TGTGCCAGCAGCCAAGTAAGGGGCGCCGGGGAAAAACTGTTTTTT; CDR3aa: CASSQVRGAGEKLFF
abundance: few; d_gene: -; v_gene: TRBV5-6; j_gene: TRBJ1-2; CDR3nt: TGTGCCAGCAGCCGGGGACACTTAGACTATGGCTACACCTTC; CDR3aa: CASSRGHLDYGYTF
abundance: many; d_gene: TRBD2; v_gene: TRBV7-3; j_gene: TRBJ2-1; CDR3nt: TGTGCCAGCAGCTTAGAACCTAGCGGGGGGGAGGATGAGCAGTTCTTC; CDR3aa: CASSLEPSGGEDEQFF
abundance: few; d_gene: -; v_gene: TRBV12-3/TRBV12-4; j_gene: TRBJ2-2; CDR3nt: TGTGCCAGCAGTTTATTGAGCGAGACCGGGGAGCTGTTTTTT; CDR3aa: CASSLLSETGELFF
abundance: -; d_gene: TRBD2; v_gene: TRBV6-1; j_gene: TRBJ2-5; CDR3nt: TGTGCCAGCAGTGAATGGGAGGGCGTAGAGACCCAGTACTTC; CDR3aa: CASSEWEGVETQYF
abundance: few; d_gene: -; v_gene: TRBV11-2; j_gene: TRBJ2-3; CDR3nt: TGTGCCAGCAGCTCTAGGAGTCGGGGAGGAGATACGCAGTATTTT; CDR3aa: CASSSRSRGGDTQYF
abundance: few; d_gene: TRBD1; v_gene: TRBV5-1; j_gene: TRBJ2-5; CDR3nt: TGCGCCAGCATCCTCACCGGCGGACAGGGAGAGACCCAGTACTTC; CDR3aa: CASILTGGQGETQYF
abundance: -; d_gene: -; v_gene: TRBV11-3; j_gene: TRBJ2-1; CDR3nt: TGTGCCAGCAGCTCAGGTGTCGGCTCGCATGAGCAGTTCTTC; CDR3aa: CASSSGVGSHEQFF
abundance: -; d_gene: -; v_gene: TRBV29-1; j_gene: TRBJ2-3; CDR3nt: TGCAGCGTTGCCGTGACTTCCACAGATACGCAGTATTTT; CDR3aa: CSVAVTSTDTQYF
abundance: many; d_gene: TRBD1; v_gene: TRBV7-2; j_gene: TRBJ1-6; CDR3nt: TGTGCCAGCAGTCTACGACAGGGGAATTCACCCCTCCACTTT; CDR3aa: CASSLRQGNSPLHF
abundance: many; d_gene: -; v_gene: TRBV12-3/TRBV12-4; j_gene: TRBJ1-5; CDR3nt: TGTGCCAGCAGGTTAGGGGCGGGCAATCAGCCCCAGCATTTT; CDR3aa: CASRLGAGNQPQHF
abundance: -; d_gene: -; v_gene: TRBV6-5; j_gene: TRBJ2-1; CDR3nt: TGTGCCAGCAGTCCCTCGCAGTACAATGAGCAGTTCTTC; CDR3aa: CASSPSQYNEQFF